The 27 T cell receptor beta chains reported below all come from one sample, sequenced in a study of T cell repertoires in cytomegalovirus infection (dated by TCRdb to about 2019). Sequencing was carried out with an Illumina HiSeq 1500. The public reads were reprocessed in TCRdb via fastp at Q25 and MiXCR, keeping in-frame beta chains. Duplicate CDR3 protein sequences are folded into a single record with the most common DNA and genes. The sample includes about 270,000 distinct CDR3 sequences, with about 20% observed a single time. The ten largest make up roughly a fifth of the sample. These receptors' targets are unknown. Interpreted using the paper, the treatment or condition label stands for: in vitro stimulation with specific CMV peptide epitopes to enrich CMV-specific T cells. The sequencing here drew on cultured PBMCs, taken from culture after CMV antigen stimulation. The receptors come from a human donor in good health (CMV status not recorded). Some clones in this sample may be carry-over from other donors' samples.

The chain carries TRBV24-1 and TRBJ2-3, with D perhaps being TRBD1 or TRBD2 (5 bases each). Trimming took off 4 bases at V and 4 bases at J, with 8 bases between the two ends. This CDR3 spans 13 amino acids. Germline assignment: CDR1 KGHDR and CDR2 SFDVKD. Written as DNA, the CDR3 is TGTGCCACCAGTGACCAGGGACCAGATACGCAGTATTTT. Amino acids: CATSDQGPDTQYF.

This clonotype occurred many times. The rearrangement links TRBV7-2 to TRBJ1-1; a possible D gene is TRBD1 (5 bases). CDR3 length equals 16 residues. Trimming took 3 bases from V and 7 from J, leaving 21 bases between them. CDR1 is SGHTA, CDR2 FQGNSA, per germline. This CDR3 is CASSFRPGGSYVEAFF. CDR3 DNA: TGTGCCAGCAGCTTCCGTCCCGGGGGATCCTATGTTGAAGCTTTCTTT.

This clonotype was seen only once. The chain employs TRBV10-3 and TRBJ2-2; D is undetermined. CDR1 ENHRY and CDR2 SYGVKD come from the germline V gene. The CDR3 totals 11 residues. Trimming removed 6 bases at V and 5 bases at J, with 4 bases between. CDR3 in DNA: TGTGCCATCAGATTGACCGGGGAGCTGTTTTTT. Residues: CAIRLTGELFF.

This chain connects TRBV27 to TRBJ1-5; D is unresolved. V dropped 8 bases and J dropped 3 bases, with 5 bases sitting between them. In germline, CDR1 is MNHEY, CDR2 SMNVEV (reference sequence). The CDR3 is 11 residues long. CDR3 residues: CASWVNQPQHF. The DNA for the CDR3 is TGTGCCAGCTGGGTCAATCAGCCCCAGCATTTT.

This clonotype showed up just a few times. The chain carries TRBV7-2 and TRBJ2-7; D gene uncertain. The CDR3 has 14 residues. V was trimmed by 5 bases and J by 2 bases, leaving 13 bases between them. Germline V CDR1 and CDR2: SGHTA, FQGNSA. The CDR3 spells CASSPPRLAYEQYF. DNA for the CDR3: TGTGCCAGCAGCCCCCCTCGGCTAGCCTACGAGCAGTACTTC.

This clonotype was seen a handful of times. The rearrangement joins TRBV4-3 to TRBJ2-1; 9 bases map to TRBD2. Germline-derived CDR1 and CDR2 are LGHNA and YSLEER. The CDR3 covers 17 residues. J gave up 5 bases and V 0 bases, and 8 bases lay outside the gene matches. CDR3 in DNA: TGCGCCAGCAGCCAAGATCTAGCGGGAAGCGGAAACAATGAGCAGTTCTTC. Amino acid sequence: CASSQDLAGSGNNEQFF.

The rearrangement links TRBV9 to TRBJ2-3, with 9 bases lining up with TRBD2. This CDR3 contains 18 residues. Germline V lookup: CDR1 SGDLS, CDR2 YYNGEE. V dropped 3 bases and J dropped 0; count of bases not matched to a gene: 11. The CDR3 DNA sequence: TGTGCCAGCAGCGAGGGTACCGGGACTAGCCTTAGCACAGATACGCAGTATTTT. Amino acid sequence: CASSEGTGTSLSTDTQYF.

The genes are TRBV12-3 or TRBV12-4 and TRBJ1-6; 8 nucleotides match TRBD1. The CDR3 runs to 14 residues. The J segment lost 9 bases and the V segment lost 6 bases, leaving 7 bases of the junction unmatched. CDR3 coding DNA: TGTGCCAGCAGCCTCACAGGGGGGGGTTCACCCCTCCACTTT. Its protein product is CASSLTGGGSPLHF.

This clonotype was counted a single time. The rearrangement uses TRBV28 and TRBJ2-1; 8 bases map to TRBD1. CDR1 is MDHEN, CDR2 SYDVKM, per germline. The trim removed 4 bases at V and 7 bases at J, leaving 12 bases unmatched. This CDR3 has 16 residues. CDR3 bases: TGTGCCAGCAGTTGGGACTTTCGGACAGGGTCGAATGAGCAGTTCTTC. Encoded protein: CASSWDFRTGSNEQFF. The variable domain in full, completed from reference TRBV28 and TRBJ2-1, reads DVKVTQSSRYLVKRTGEKVFLECVQDMDHENMFWYRQDPGLGLRLIYFSYDVKMKEKGDIPEGYSVSREKKERFSLILESASTNQTSMYLCASSWDFRTGSNEQFFGPGTRLTVL.

This clonotype was seen more than once but under ten times. The chain joins TRBV6-5 to TRBJ2-6; unclear D gene. The CDR3 spans 15 residues. Germline lookup yields CDR1 MNHEY and CDR2 SVGAGI. V was shortened by 4 bases and J by 0 bases, with 7 bases between the two germline ends. The DNA of the CDR3 is TGTGCCAGCAGTTCAACCTTCTCTGGGGCCAACGTCCTGACTTTC. Its translation is CASSSTFSGANVLTF.

This clonotype was recorded a few times. V gene TRBV11-3 combines with J gene TRBJ1-1; possible D gene TRBD1, 5 bases. The CDR3 runs 13 residues. The germline V gene encodes CDR1 SGHNT and CDR2 YENEEA. Trimming shortened V by 1 base and J by 9 bases, and 12 bases separated the two germline ends. CDR3 DNA: TGTGCCAGCAGCTTAGGCGGGGGAAATCAAGCTTTCTTT. Its protein is CASSLGGGNQAFF.

There are a few counts of this clonotype. This chain connects TRBV4-1 to TRBJ1-4; D perhaps matches TRBD1 (5 bases). Germline V gene sequence: CDR1 MGHRA, CDR2 YSYEKL. V lost 3 bases and J lost 4, with 12 bases in between. The CDR3 is 15 residues long. CDR3 sequence: CASSQVDSSNEKLFF. CDR3 DNA sequence: TGCGCCAGCAGCCAGGTAGACAGCAGTAATGAAAAACTGTTTTTT.

CDR3: CASRMTSGISYEQYF. The CDR3 DNA follows: TGTGCCAGTAGGATGACTAGCGGGATTTCCTACGAGCAGTACTTC. This chain uses TRBV19 with TRBJ2-7, with TRBD2 matching 11 bases. This CDR3 has 15 residues. Losses at the gene ends were 6 bases for V and 1 base for J; bases not matched to a gene: 5. Germline CDR1 LNHDA, CDR2 SQIVND (reference sequence). The full variable domain, with the rest looked up from reference TRBV19 and TRBJ2-7, is DGGITQSPKYLFRKEGQNVTLSCEQNLNHDAMYWYRQDPGQGLRLIYYSQIVNDFQKGDIAEGYSVSREKKESFPLTVTSAQKNPTAFYLCASRMTSGISYEQYFGPGTRLTVT.

The CDR3 nucleotides read TGTGCCAGCAGTCTCGACAGGGAAACAGCCTACTATGGCTACACCTTC. It is translated as CASSLDRETAYYGYTF. This rearrangement joins TRBV28 to TRBJ1-2; 7 bases match TRBD1. The junction had 12 bases not matched to a gene; V was cut back by 5 bases and J by 3 bases. The V gene's germline CDR1 is MDHEN and CDR2 SYDVKM. The CDR3 sequence is 16 residues long.

At least ten counts were recorded for this clonotype. The genes are TRBV27 and TRBJ1-5; 8 nucleotides align to TRBD1. The CDR3 covers 13 residues. Per the germline V gene, CDR1 is MNHEY and CDR2 is SMNVEV (reference sequence). The trim removed 5 bases at V and 7 bases at J, leaving 4 bases unmatched. CDR3 sequence (DNA): TGTGCCAGCAGTCCAGGGGGCGGGCAGCCCCAGCATTTT. The encoded protein is CASSPGGGQPQHF.

This clonotype was recorded a few times. V usage is TRBV29-1 and J usage is TRBJ2-1; 10 nucleotides match TRBD2. CDR3 size: 13 residues. V dropped 3 bases and J dropped 10; count of bases not matched to a gene: 6. Germline V gene sequence: CDR1 SQVTM, CDR2 ANQGSEA. Here the CDR3 reads CSVDGLAALEQFF. CDR3 bases: TGCAGCGTTGACGGACTAGCGGCACTCGAGCAGTTCTTC.

V usage is TRBV6-5 and J usage is TRBJ1-6; perhaps TRBD1 as D (6 bases). Germline V CDR1 and CDR2: MNHEY, SVGAGI. V lost 0 bases and J lost 10, with 10 bases in between. The CDR3 has 14 amino acids. As DNA, the CDR3 is TGTGCCAGCAGTTACTCTACAGGGTACTCACCCCTCCACTTT. Residues: CASSYSTGYSPLHF.

This clonotype was counted between two and nine times. The CDR3 DNA is TGTGCCAGCAGCACCCGCGGGAGTGGGGAGACCCAGTACTTC. This gives the protein CASSTRGSGETQYF. The rearrangement links TRBV13 to TRBJ2-5; 7 nucleotides align to TRBD2. Germline V lookup: CDR1 PRHDT, CDR2 FYEKMQ (reference sequence). This CDR3 is built from 14 residues. V was pared by 5 bases and J by 5 bases, with 8 bases of the junction left unmatched.

This clonotype has at least ten counts. The V and J genes are TRBV7-6 and TRBJ1-3, with TRBD1 as a possible D gene (5 bases). The V end was cut by 2 bases, the J end by 0 bases, with 11 bases between. This CDR3 region has 16 residues. CDR1 and CDR2 (germline): SGHVS, FNYEAQ. CDR3 coding DNA: TGTGCCAGCAGCTTAATGCAGGGCCGCTCTGGAAACACCATATATTTT. As protein: CASSLMQGRSGNTIYF. The entire variable domain, with the rest obtained from reference TRBV7-6 and TRBJ1-3, is as follows: GAGVSQSPRYKVTKRGQDVALRCDPISGHVSLYWYRQALGQGPEFLTYFNYEAQQDKSGLPNDRFSAERPEGSISTLTIQRTEQRDSAMYRCASSLMQGRSGNTIYFGEGSWLTVV.

The genes are TRBV10-3 and TRBJ2-7; maybe TRBD1 (5 bases). Trimming removed 6 bases at V and 6 bases at J, with 18 bases between. There are 14 residues in the CDR3. CDR1 and CDR2 (germline): ENHRY, SYGVKD. The chain's CDR3 is CAISLQDLQGEQYF. The DNA for the CDR3 is TGTGCCATCAGCCTACAGGATCTCCAAGGCGAGCAGTACTTC.

The chain uses TRBV4-3 and TRBJ2-2; D is unresolved. The CDR3 runs to 12 residues. Germline CDR1 is LGHNA and CDR2 is YSLEER. V lost 4 bases, J lost 6 bases, and 6 bases lay in between. The CDR3 region has the DNA TGCGCCAGCAGCCGAATAGCCGGGGAGCTGTTTTTT. It specifies CASSRIAGELFF.

The chain has TRBV5-1 and TRBJ2-1, with 7 positions matching TRBD2. CDR3 length equals 17 residues. Germline V lookup: CDR1 SGHRS, CDR2 YFSETQ. J was trimmed by 6 bases and V by 3 bases; bases with no gene match: 15. CDR3 DNA sequence: TGCGCCAGCAGCTCTGGGGCTAGCGGTCCTGGGGGCAATGAGCAGTTCTTC. Protein: CASSSGASGPGGNEQFF.

This clonotype was seen only a few times. This chain links TRBV9 with TRBJ2-7; 10 nucleotides align to TRBD1. The J segment lost 2 bases and the V segment lost 2 bases, leaving 4 bases of the junction unmatched. The CDR3 contains 15 residues. From germline, CDR1 is SGDLS and CDR2 YYNGEE. CDR3 in amino acids: CASSVGDRGAYEQYF. The CDR3 DNA sequence: TGTGCCAGCAGCGTTGGGGACAGGGGAGCCTACGAGCAGTACTTC. Variable domain in full (rest from reference TRBV9 and TRBJ2-7): DSGVTQTPKHLITATGQRVTLRCSPRSGDLSVYWYQQSLDQGLQFLIQYYNGEERAKGNILERFSAQQFPDLHSELNLSSLELGDSALYFCASSVGDRGAYEQYFGPGTRLTVT.

A few counts support this clonotype. CDR3 loop: CASSRRTSGGYYEQYF. DNA for the CDR3: TGTGCCAGCAGTCGCCGGACTAGCGGGGGATATTACGAGCAGTACTTC. V gene TRBV28 combines with J gene TRBJ2-7; TRBD2 aligns across 13 bases. This CDR3 comprises 16 residues. Trimming took 5 bases from V and 4 from J; bases not matched to a gene: 8. The V gene's germline CDR1 is MDHEN and CDR2 SYDVKM.

The chain has TRBV7-9 and TRBJ2-3, with 10 nucleotides matching TRBD2. The CDR3 consists of 19 residues. CDR1 and CDR2 (germline): SEHNR, FQNEAQ (reference sequence). Trimming took 4 bases from V and 0 from J; bases not matched to a gene: 13. This chain's CDR3 is CASSSTPGTSETSTDTQYF. CDR3 DNA sequence: TGTGCCAGCAGCTCTACCCCTGGGACTAGCGAGACTAGCACAGATACGCAGTATTTT.

This clonotype has ten or more counts. Just one base apart from a much larger clone, this may be a read error. The genes are TRBV7-2 and TRBJ2-2; D not certain. This CDR3 has 12 residues. Trimming cost V 2 bases and J 6 bases, with 4 bases left between them. Germline CDR1 reads SGHTA; CDR2 reads FQGNSA. The CDR3 sequence is CASSLYPGELFF. The CDR3, as DNA: TGTGCCAGCAGCTTATATCCCGGGGAGCTGTTTTTT. Full variable domain (outside the CDR3, taken from reference TRBV7-2 and TRBJ2-2): GAGVSQSPSNKVTEKGKDVELRCDPISGHTALYWYRQSLGQGLEFLIYFQGNSAPDKSGLPSDRFSAERTGGSVSTLTIQRTQQEDSAVYLCASSLYPGELFFGEGSRLTVL.

The V call is TRBV4-1, the J call TRBJ2-1; D remains ambiguous. Germline-derived CDR1 and CDR2 are MGHRA and YSYEKL. Trimming cost V 1 base and J 9 bases, with 7 bases left between them. The CDR3 is made up of 12 amino acids. In DNA form, the CDR3 reads TGCGCCAGCAGCCAAGGGTTGATTGAGCAGTTCTTC. Its protein is CASSQGLIEQFF.